Listed here are 22 T cell receptor beta chains from one sample, sequenced in a study of T cell repertoires in cytomegalovirus infection. No antigen has been assigned to these receptors. TCRdb reanalysed the reads using MiXCR and keeps one entry per CDR3 protein. The sample includes more than 55,000 distinct CDR3 sequences, 20% to 25% seen only once; the top ten take about 66%. Specimen: CD8+ T cells from cultured PBMCs, collected from culture after CMV antigen stimulation. These receptors originate from a human donor in good health (CMV status not recorded). Some clones in this sample may be carry-over from other donors' samples.

This rearrangement joins TRBV11-2 to TRBJ2-4; the D is unclear. The CDR3 length is 12 residues. Looked up from germline, CDR1 is SGHAT and CDR2 is FQNNGV. The germline V and J ends were trimmed by 0 bases and 8 bases, with 5 bases remaining between them. CDR3 residues: CASSLDTDIQYF. The CDR3, as DNA: TGTGCCAGCAGCTTAGATACGGACATTCAGTACTTC.

The gene calls are TRBV19 and TRBJ1-6; 8 bases are a match to TRBD1. Germline V lookup: CDR1 LNHDA, CDR2 SQIVND (reference sequence). CDR3 length equals 16 residues. J lost 9 bases, V lost 3 bases, and 10 bases had no gene match. The DNA of the CDR3 is TGTGCCAGTAGTATGGCGGGACAGGCGCAAGGTTCACCCCTCCACTTT. It yields the protein CASSMAGQAQGSPLHF.

There are a few counts of this clonotype. The CDR3 is CSANPRGRQGFGELFF. The DNA of the CDR3 is TGCAGTGCTAACCCGCGGGGTAGACAGGGGTTCGGGGAGCTGTTTTTT. V usage is TRBV20-1 and J usage is TRBJ2-2, with TRBD1 matching 8 bases. Germline CDR1 reads DFQATT; CDR2 reads SNEGSKA (reference sequence). The CDR3 is 16 residues long. Germline trimming cut 4 bases from V and 7 bases from J; bases unmatched to any gene: 14.

This clonotype has just a few counts. The V and J genes are TRBV4-3 and TRBJ1-6; tentative D call: TRBD1 (5 bases). The germline V gene encodes CDR1 LGHNA and CDR2 YSLEER. The CDR3 has 15 amino acids. The germline V and J ends were trimmed by 0 bases and 11 bases, with 14 bases remaining between them. CDR3 sequence: CASSQDGSRAAPLHF. The CDR3 DNA reads as TGCGCCAGCAGCCAAGATGGTTCCAGGGCAGCACCCCTCCACTTT.

This clonotype has a handful of counts. The rearrangement uses TRBV7-9 and TRBJ1-1, with D maybe TRBD1 (6 bases). Germline assignment: CDR1 SEHNR and CDR2 FQNEAQ (reference sequence). V lost 5 bases to trimming and J lost 5 bases, with 18 bases between them. This CDR3 spans 15 amino acids. The CDR3 coding sequence is TGTGCCAGCAGCCCATGGACAGCGGGAAGGACTGAAGCTTTCTTT. This sequence encodes CASSPWTAGRTEAFF.

DNA of the CDR3: TGTGCCAGCAGACCTCGAACGAGAAATGAAAAACTGTTTTTT. This translates into CASRPRTRNEKLFF. The chain has TRBV11-2 and TRBJ1-4; D is uncertain. The CDR3 loop spans 14 amino acids. Germline V gene sequence: CDR1 SGHAT, CDR2 FQNNGV. The V end lost 6 bases, the J end lost 5 bases, and 13 bases lay between the germline ends.

This clonotype was detected a few times. V and J are TRBV7-2 and TRBJ2-7; 11 nucleotides align to TRBD1. The V and J ends lost 4 bases and 4 bases, in that order; junction bases with no gene match: 6. This CDR3 region has 15 residues. Germline values: CDR1 SGHTA, CDR2 FQGNSA. CDR3 bases: TGTGCCAGCAGCTCACCGGGACAGGGGGAATACGAGCAGTACTTC. Translated, it gives CASSSPGQGEYEQYF. Full variable domain (rest looked up from reference TRBV7-2 and TRBJ2-7): GAGVSQSPSNKVTEKGKDVELRCDPISGHTALYWYRQSLGQGLEFLIYFQGNSAPDKSGLPSDRFSAERTGGSVSTLTIQRTQQEDSAVYLCASSSPGQGEYEQYFGPGTRLTVT.

The CDR3 reads CASSQDRGQYFINEQFF. The CDR3 coding sequence is TGCGCCAGCAGCCAAGATCGCGGACAGTATTTTATCAATGAGCAGTTCTTC. The V gene is TRBV4-3, the J gene TRBJ2-1; TRBD1 is a possible D gene (6 bases). Germline CDR1 LGHNA, CDR2 YSLEER. The CDR3 has 17 residues. The ends were cut back, 0 bases at V and 6 bases at J, with 18 bases in the middle.

V gene TRBV9 combines with J gene TRBJ2-7; D might be TRBD1 (6 bases). The V and J ends lost 4 bases and 0 bases respectively, with 11 bases between them. CDR1 SGDLS and CDR2 YYNGEE come from the germline V gene. There are 14 residues in the CDR3. The CDR3 protein is CASSPQGPSYEQYF. CDR3 nucleotide sequence: TGTGCCAGCAGCCCACAGGGCCCCTCCTACGAGCAGTACTTC.

This clonotype has only a few counts. This chain connects TRBV12-3 or TRBV12-4 to TRBJ1-5, with TRBD1 identical over 7 bases. The CDR3 length is 15 residues. The V segment lost 4 bases and the J segment 7 bases; nucleotides outside the gene matches: 10. CDR3 sequence: CASSSKTGEGQPQHF. The CDR3 DNA reads TGTGCCAGCAGTTCCAAAACAGGGGAAGGGCAGCCCCAGCATTTT.

The rearrangement joins TRBV7-2 to TRBJ2-3, with D perhaps being TRBD1 or TRBD2 (5 bases each). The CDR3 runs to 17 residues. Trimming left V 6 bases short and J 3 bases short, with 22 bases between. CDR1 SGHTA and CDR2 FQGNSA come from the germline V gene. CDR3 amino acids: CASRLVGVTVPTDTQYF. For the CDR3, the DNA is TGTGCCAGCAGACTAGTGGGGGTGACTGTTCCTACAGATACGCAGTATTTT.

The gene calls are TRBV4-1 and TRBJ1-2; 8 bases fit TRBD1. This CDR3 is 14 amino acids long. J lost 6 bases, V lost 4 bases, and 7 bases had no gene match. CDR1 and CDR2 (germline): MGHRA, YSYEKL. CDR3 sequence reads: CASSPGQVNDGYTF. The CDR3 bases are TGCGCCAGCAGCCCGGGACAGGTGAATGATGGCTACACCTTC.

The genes are TRBV4-3 and TRBJ2-7, with D unclear. V lost 0 bases and J lost 0, with 9 bases in between. The CDR3 sequence is 15 residues long. Per the germline V gene, CDR1 is LGHNA and CDR2 is YSLEER. The CDR3 reads CASSQEEASSYEQYF. The CDR3 DNA is TGCGCCAGCAGCCAAGAAGAGGCTAGCTCCTACGAGCAGTACTTC.

The chain uses TRBV20-1 and TRBJ1-1, with 7 bases aligning to TRBD1. The CDR3 sequence is 13 residues long. From germline, CDR1 is DFQATT and CDR2 SNEGSKA (reference sequence). The trim removed 5 bases at V and 1 base at J, leaving 4 bases unmatched. CDR3 sequence (DNA): TGCAGTGCTCGACAGGGCACGAACACTGAAGCTTTCTTT. Translating it yields CSARQGTNTEAFF.

This clonotype has only a few counts. The V and J genes are TRBV6-6 and TRBJ2-1, with 11 positions matching TRBD2. The J segment lost 7 bases and the V segment lost 8 bases, leaving 7 bases of the junction unmatched. The CDR3 sequence is 14 residues long. Germline CDR1 is MNHNY and CDR2 is SVGAGI (reference sequence). CDR3 bases: TGTGCCAGCTACCCCGGGACTAGCGGTAATGAGCAGTTCTTC. This codes for CASYPGTSGNEQFF.

This clonotype was seen a handful of times. The rearrangement joins TRBV7-6 to TRBJ1-1; 10 bases fit TRBD1. The junction had 10 bases not matched to a gene; V was cut back by 6 bases and J by 0 bases. Germline CDR1 is SGHVS and CDR2 is FNYEAQ. The CDR3 contains 17 residues. The CDR3 reads CASRSRDRGPLNTEAFF. As DNA, the CDR3 is TGTGCCAGCAGGAGCCGGGACAGGGGACCTTTGAACACTGAAGCTTTCTTT.

This clonotype was recorded a few times. The rearrangement uses TRBV7-9 and TRBJ2-1; possibly TRBD2 for D (6 bases). With 4 bases removed from V and 5 bases from J, the gap between germline ends came to 24 bases. CDR1 SEHNR and CDR2 FQNEAQ come from the germline V gene (reference sequence). CDR3 size: 18 residues. This chain's CDR3 is CASSSPSNPRGWDNEQFF. CDR3 nucleotide sequence: TGTGCCAGCAGCTCCCCGAGTAACCCCCGGGGGTGGGACAATGAGCAGTTCTTC.

This clonotype was counted only a few times. The V call is TRBV2, the J call TRBJ2-7; possible D gene TRBD2, 7 bases. Deletions cut 6 bases from V and 3 bases from J, with 15 bases between. CDR3 size: 14 residues. The germline CDR1 and CDR2 sequences are SNHLY and FYNNEI. The CDR3: CASRSVGGGYEQYF. In nucleotides, the CDR3 is TGTGCCAGCAGATCAGTAGGGGGGGGCTACGAGCAGTACTTC.

V and J are TRBV4-1 and TRBJ1-1, with D possibly matching TRBD1 (5 bases). V was trimmed by 6 bases and J by 6 bases, leaving 17 bases between them. Germline values: CDR1 MGHRA, CDR2 YSYEKL. This CDR3 comprises 14 residues. The CDR3 loop reads CASRADRGVAEAFF. For the CDR3, the DNA is TGCGCCAGCAGGGCCGACCGGGGGGTGGCTGAAGCTTTCTTT.

The V and J genes are TRBV25-1 and TRBJ1-1; weak D call: TRBD1 (5 bases). In germline, CDR1 is MGHDK, CDR2 SYGVNS. CDR3 length: 12 residues. Deletions cut 5 bases from V and 6 bases from J, with 10 bases between. The CDR3 coding sequence is TGTGCCAGCAGTTATGGGGGGTCTGAAGCTTTCTTT. As protein: CASSYGGSEAFF.

Only a few counts were recorded for this clonotype. The genes are TRBV7-4 and TRBJ2-1, with no clear D. The CDR3 totals 14 residues. The ends were cut back, 4 bases at V and 3 bases at J, with 10 bases in the middle. Per the germline V gene, CDR1 is SGHVT and CDR2 is SQSDAQ. In DNA, the CDR3 is TGTGCCAGCAGCTCACCTAGGTACTACAATGAGCAGTTCTTC. As protein: CASSSPRYYNEQFF.

This clonotype turned up a few times. The rearrangement joins TRBV7-2 to TRBJ2-1, with D possibly TRBD2 on 6 matching bases. The CDR3 totals 20 residues. CDR1 and CDR2 from the germline V gene are SGHTA and FQGNSA. V gave up 5 bases and J gave up 7 bases, with 33 bases separating them. The CDR3 here is CASSLIGALQASRRVNEQFF. The DNA of the CDR3 is TGTGCCAGCAGCCTAATAGGGGCCTTACAGGCCTCTCGGAGGGTGAATGAGCAGTTCTTC. The full variable domain, in which reference TRBV7-2 and TRBJ2-1 provide the parts outside the CDR3, is GAGVSQSPSNKVTEKGKDVELRCDPISGHTALYWYRQSLGQGLEFLIYFQGNSAPDKSGLPSDRFSAERTGGSVSTLTIQRTQQEDSAVYLCASSLIGALQASRRVNEQFFGPGTRLTVL.